The TCR beta chain described here comes from a study of CD8+ T cells in alopecia areata. Extracted from the samples, RNA was reverse transcribed into cDNA to serve as the sequencing template. Generated by immunoSEQ multiplex PCR, the TCRdb table keeps only in-frame clones and is missing some. The sample lists about 91,000 clones; 35% to 45% were seen once. The CDR3 is made up of 11 amino acids. The V end was cut by 8 bases, the J end by 4 bases, with 9 bases between. Input material: CD4+ T cells sorted from blood. The receptor was isolated from a human donor with alopecia areata. The chain uses TRBV23-1 and TRBJ2-7; D remains ambiguous. TRBV23-1 is an ORF; its function is uncertain. The chain's CDR3 is CASHESYEQYF. The CDR3 coding sequence is TGCGCCAGCCACGAGAGTTACGAGCAGTACTTC.